This T cell receptor (beta chain) was identified in a study of blood T cell repertoires in COVID-19. Study overall: The United States, Italy and Spain were the sources of the acute and convalescent COVID-19 samples.

V shed 2 bases and J 4 bases; nucleotides not matched to a gene: 5. Germline V lookup: CDR1 SEHNR, CDR2 FQNEAQ (reference sequence). The CDR3 is 15 amino acids. As originally analysed: Reference gene primer amplification gave nucleated cell count estimates. Sequenced by immunoSEQ multiplex PCR; TCRdb stores in-frame clones only, minus some. Clone size and the V and J calls come from that table; the DNA yielded D and trimming. This sample has around 130,000 clones; 86% occur once, and the top ten carry around 4%. This rearrangement joins TRBV7-9 to TRBJ1-3; 7 nucleotides align to TRBD1. The specimen sequenced was peripheral blood. The sequence was collected from a man aged 35 to 55 with acute or convalescent COVID-19. In DNA, the CDR3 is TGTGCCAGCAGCTTAAACAGGGGTTTAGGAAACACCATATATTTT. It specifies CASSLNRGLGNTIYF.